This TCR beta chain was profiled in a study of identical twins. A universal primer binding site was introduced by template switching. The final cDNA contained unique molecular identifiers. TCRdb fed the 5' RACE reads into MiXCR, producing one record per CDR3 protein. The data contain some 300,000 distinct CDR3 sequences, 9% to 15% of them singletons. This clonotype was counted a few times. Its cognate antigen is unknown. The trim removed 5 bases at V and 6 bases at J, leaving 10 bases unmatched. The germline CDR1 and CDR2 sequences are SGHTA and FQGNSA. CDR3 length: 16 amino acids. Study-wide results and caveats: Out-of-frame alpha sequences common to twins exhibited a surplus of low generation probability. Without tracking the same donors, conclusions rested on cross-sectional statistical analysis.

The sample also formed part of further work on yellow fever vaccine responses in identical twins.

The sample comprised CD8+ T cells sorted from blood. The J gene is TRBJ2-1, the V gene TRBV7-2; 10 nucleotides align to TRBD2. This sequence originates from a woman aged 18 to 35 in good health. The CDR3 loop is CASSLSAGGPVNEQFF. The CDR3 region has the DNA TGTGCCAGCAGCCTATCAGCGGGAGGGCCGGTCAATGAGCAGTTCTTC.